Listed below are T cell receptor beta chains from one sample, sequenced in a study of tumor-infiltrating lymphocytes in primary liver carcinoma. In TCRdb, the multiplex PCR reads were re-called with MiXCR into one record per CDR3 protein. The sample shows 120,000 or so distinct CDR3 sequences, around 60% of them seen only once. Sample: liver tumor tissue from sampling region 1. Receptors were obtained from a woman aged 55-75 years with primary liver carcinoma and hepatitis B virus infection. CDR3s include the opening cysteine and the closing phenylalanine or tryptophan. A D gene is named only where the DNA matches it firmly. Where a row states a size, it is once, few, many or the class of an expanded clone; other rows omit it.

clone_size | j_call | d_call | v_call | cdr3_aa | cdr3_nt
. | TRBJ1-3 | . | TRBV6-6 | CASYYSGNTIYF | TGTGCCAGCTATTACTCTGGAAACACCATATATTTT
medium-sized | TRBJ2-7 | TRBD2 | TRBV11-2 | CASSLDWAAGSRQYF | TGTGCCAGCAGCTTAGATTGGGCAGCGGGAAGCCGGCAGTACTTC
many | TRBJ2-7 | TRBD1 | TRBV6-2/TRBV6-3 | CASSYSFETGGFYEQYF | TGTGCCAGCAGTTACTCGTTCGAGACAGGGGGTTTCTACGAGCAGTACTTC
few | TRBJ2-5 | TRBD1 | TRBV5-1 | CASSGGDRVAETQYF | TGCGCCAGCAGCGGAGGAGACAGGGTTGCAGAGACCCAGTACTTC
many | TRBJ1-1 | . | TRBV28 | CASSGRTPVNTEAFF | TGTGCCAGCAGTGGAAGGACACCAGTGAACACTGAAGCTTTCTTT
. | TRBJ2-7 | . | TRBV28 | CASSSLWVAF | TGTGCCAGCAGTTCCCTTTGGGTGGCCTTC
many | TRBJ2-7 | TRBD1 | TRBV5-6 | CASSLFTGAYEQYF | TGTGCCAGCAGCTTGTTTACAGGGGCCTACGAGCAGTACTTC
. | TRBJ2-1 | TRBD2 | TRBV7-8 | CARSLNGLAGVSEQFF | TGTGCCAGGAGCTTAAATGGGCTAGCGGGAGTTAGTGAGCAGTTCTTC
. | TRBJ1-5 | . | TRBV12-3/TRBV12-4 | CASSSLEVAQPQHF | TGTGCCAGTAGTTCCCTGGAGGTTGCTCAGCCCCAGCATTTT
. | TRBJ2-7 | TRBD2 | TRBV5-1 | CASSLMASGTSPGEQYF | TGCGCCAGCAGCTTGATGGCTAGCGGGACCTCTCCGGGGGAGCAGTACTTC
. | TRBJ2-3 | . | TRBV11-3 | CASSLRGTWRQYF | TGTGCCAGCAGTTTGAGGGGGACGTGGAGGCAGTATTTT
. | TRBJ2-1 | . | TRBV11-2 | CASSRTRHEQFF | TGTGCCAGCAGCCGCACTAGACATGAGCAGTTCTTC
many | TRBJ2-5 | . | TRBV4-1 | CASSQPQETQYF | TGCGCCAGCAGCCAACCGCAAGAGACCCAGTACTTC
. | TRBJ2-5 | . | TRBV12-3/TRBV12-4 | CASSRTVQETQYF | TGTGCCAGCAGCCGGACAGTCCAAGAGACCCAGTACTTC
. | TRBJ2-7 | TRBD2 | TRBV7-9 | CASSLGLADHEQYF | TGTGCCAGCAGCTTAGGCCTAGCGGACCACGAGCAGTACTTC
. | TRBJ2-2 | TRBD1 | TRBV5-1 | CVSSLRTGGADGELFF | TGCGTCAGCAGCCTCCGGACAGGGGGCGCAGACGGGGAGCTGTTTTTT
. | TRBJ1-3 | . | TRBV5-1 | CASSLGTVGPGNTIYF | TGCGCCAGCAGCTTGGGAACAGTGGGCCCTGGAAACACCATATATTTT
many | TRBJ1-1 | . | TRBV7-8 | CASSIILGAEAFF | TGTGCCAGCAGCATCATCTTGGGGGCTGAAGCTTTCTTT
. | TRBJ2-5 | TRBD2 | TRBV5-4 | CASSFGTIGQETQYF | TGTGCCAGCAGCTTCGGGACTATCGGCCAAGAGACCCAGTACTTC
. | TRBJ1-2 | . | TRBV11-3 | CANSPLTNIGDYTF | TGTGCCAACAGCCCATTGACGAATATTGGTGACTACACCTTC
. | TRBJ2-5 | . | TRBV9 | CASSNNQGGGETRYF | TGTGCCAGCAGCAACAACCAGGGAGGGGGGGAGACCCGGTACTTC
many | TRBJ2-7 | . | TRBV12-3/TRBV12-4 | CATPNSSYEQYF | TGTGCCACCCCCAACAGCTCCTACGAGCAGTACTTC
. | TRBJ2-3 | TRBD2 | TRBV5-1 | CASSRYLAGVPDTQYF | TGCGCCAGCAGCCGATACCTAGCGGGAGTCCCCGATACACAGTATTTT
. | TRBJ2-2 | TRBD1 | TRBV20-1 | CSGSRGRHAWELFF | TGCAGTGGAAGCAGGGGGCGTCACGCCTGGGAGCTGTTTTTT
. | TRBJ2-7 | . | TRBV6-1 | CVTQKTHEQYF | TGTGTCACCCAGAAGACCCACGAGCAGTACTTC
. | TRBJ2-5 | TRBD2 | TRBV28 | CASRAPGGETQYF | TGTGCCAGCAGGGCTCCGGGAGGCGAGACCCAGTACTTC